This T cell receptor beta chain was profiled in a study of blood T cell repertoires in COVID-19. Study members were between 18 and 89 years old and lived in approximately 25 US regions. Participants' own reports of clinical history determined their cohort assignment. Cohort 3 donors counted as recovered after two negative PCRs, clearance, or resolved symptoms. Trimming cost V 5 bases and J 7 bases, with 15 bases left between them. The germline gives CDR1 SGHTA, CDR2 FQGTGA. There are 13 residues in the CDR3. This table comes from immunoSEQ multiplex PCR, and its TCRdb copy is limited to in-frame clones, with some not included. Among 300,000 or so clones listed, around nine tenths were seen once.

The rearrangement uses TRBV7-3 and TRBJ2-7, with D maybe TRBD1 (6 bases). The sequenced sample consisted of PBMCs or T cells enriched from blood (not recorded which). The source of this sequence is a man between 60 and 75 years old who had recovered from COVID-19. CDR3 DNA: TGTGCCAGCAGCCCTGCAGGGGCGAAGGAGCAGTACTTC. It encodes CASSPAGAKEQYF.